This T cell receptor (beta chain) was found in a study of control samples from healthy donors and cancer patients. Sequencing used immunoSEQ multiplex PCR; TCRdb keeps in-frame clones, though not all of them. The repertoire holds 90,000 to 100,000 clones, with approximately 81% as singletons. Germline V gene lookup returns CDR1 SGHTA and CDR2 FQGTGA. V lost 1 base and J 10 bases, leaving 8 bases between the germline ends. This CDR3 region has 13 residues. V gene TRBV7-3 combines with J gene TRBJ1-6; the D is unclear. The TCR was taken from a young woman in good health. Sequenced sample: blood. CDR3 DNA: TGTGCCAGCAGCTTAATGGCACGATCACCCCTCCACTTT. Translated, it gives CASSLMARSPLHF.